This TCR beta chain was captured by sequencing in a study of cytomegalovirus exposure and HLA in healthy donors. The PCR had 60 Vbeta and 13 Jbeta primers. TCRdb's table, derived via immunoSEQ multiplex PCR, lists solely in-frame clones and lacks some. This sample yields around 150,000 clones, of which about 80% are seen a single time; around 2.2% belongs to the top ten. V lost 5 bases to trimming and J lost 8 bases; unmatched junction nucleotides: 3. The germline gives CDR1 SEHNR, CDR2 FQNEAQ (reference sequence). The CDR3 totals 12 residues. Findings and caveats of the study: A link between a missense DCLRE1C variant and TCR beta V- and J-gene trimming emerged from a later analysis. Immune exposure was documented only through CMV serostatus. Reports described diagnosis of cytomegalovirus status by the classifier as highly specific and sensitive. Common viral pathogens seemed, in a later analysis, to connect with several of the most significant clusters.

As for this clone: Its target is not known.

This chain connects TRBV7-9 to TRBJ2-1, with 7 nucleotides matching TRBD2. The sequenced sample consisted of PBMCs. The TCR comes from a man aged 30-40 years in good health and CMV-seronegative. The DNA of the CDR3 is TGTGCCAGCAGCCGGACTAGAGATGAGCAGTTCTTC. It specifies CASSRTRDEQFF.